Below are 23 T cell receptor beta chains sequenced from a single sample in a study of T cell responses to AZD1222 COVID-19 vaccine. Using immunoSEQ multiplex PCR, the repertoire was profiled, and TCRdb retains in-frame clones only, with some absent. This sample has 86,000 or so clones, with about nine tenths found just once. Here the sequenced sample was peripheral blood, taken on day 0 of AZD1222 vaccination. The receptors stem from an adult in good health.

The CDR3 region has the DNA TGTGCCAGCAGCGTCGAGCGGTACTCCTCCTACAATGAGCAGTTCTTC. It encodes CASSVERYSSYNEQFF. The chain combines TRBV9 with TRBJ2-1; weak D call: TRBD2 (5 bases). This CDR3 has 16 amino acids. V lost 2 bases to trimming and J lost 0 bases, with 12 bases between them. CDR1 is SGDLS and CDR2 is YYNGEE in the germline V gene.

The chain employs TRBV2 and TRBJ2-1, with a possible D match to TRBD2 (6 bases). Germline lookup yields CDR1 SNHLY and CDR2 FYNNEI. The CDR3 loop spans 12 amino acids. The germline V and J ends were trimmed by 11 bases and 5 bases, with 13 bases remaining between them. The CDR3 DNA reads as TGTGCCGGGAGGACACTAAACAATGAGCAGTTCTTC. Translation: CAGRTLNNEQFF.

V and J are TRBV18 and TRBJ1-1; unclear D gene. The CDR3 contains 15 residues. The ends were cut back, 2 bases at V and 2 bases at J, with 12 bases in the middle. Looked up from germline, CDR1 is KGHSH and CDR2 is LQKENI. The CDR3 loop reads CASSPKGQPNTEAFF. The CDR3 DNA reads as TGTGCCAGCTCACCAAAAGGGCAACCCAACACTGAAGCTTTCTTT.

This chain links TRBV18 with TRBJ1-1; TRBD1 is a possible D gene (6 bases). V was cut by 2 bases and J by 3 bases, with 25 bases left in between. Germline lookup yields CDR1 KGHSH and CDR2 LQKENI. The CDR3 runs 19 residues. In DNA form, the CDR3 reads TGTGCCAGCTCACCAAATGGTTTGCAGGGGATCGGGGGAGACACTGAAGCTTTCTTT. It codes for CASSPNGLQGIGGDTEAFF.

The gene calls are TRBV7-2 and TRBJ1-1, with a possible D match to TRBD1 (6 bases). V was pared by 0 bases and J by 3 bases, with 8 bases between. Per the germline V gene, CDR1 is SGHTA and CDR2 is FQGNSA. The CDR3 has 14 amino acids. CDR3 residues: CASSLAQGHTEAFF. The CDR3, as DNA: TGTGCCAGCAGCTTAGCGCAGGGGCACACTGAAGCTTTCTTT.

The rearrangement links TRBV30 to TRBJ1-2; 8 bases map to TRBD1. V shed 2 bases, J shed 1 base, and the junction held 6 bases outside the gene matches. Germline CDR1 is GTSNPN and CDR2 is SVGIG (reference sequence). The CDR3 covers 15 residues. The CDR3 region is CAWSPRQGNNYGYTF. The CDR3 region has the DNA TGTGCCTGGAGTCCACGACAGGGGAATAACTATGGCTACACCTTC.

V gene TRBV7-2 combines with J gene TRBJ1-5, with 7 nucleotides matching TRBD1. V was clipped by 5 bases and J by 0 bases; unmatched bases: 4. CDR1 is SGHTA, CDR2 FQGNSA, per germline. The CDR3 has 15 residues. DNA for the CDR3: TGTGCCAGCAGCCCAGGGACAGTTAGCAATCAGCCCCAGCATTTT. This translates into CASSPGTVSNQPQHF.

This chain connects TRBV5-4 to TRBJ2-2; D might be TRBD2 (5 bases). Trimming took off 0 bases at V and 1 base at J, with 13 bases between the two ends. Germline CDR1 and CDR2: SGHNT and YYREEE (reference sequence). The CDR3 loop spans 17 amino acids. The CDR3 protein is CASSLALGGLNTGELFF. The CDR3 region has the DNA TGTGCCAGCAGCTTGGCCTTGGGCGGGTTGAACACCGGGGAGCTGTTTTTT.

The chain has TRBV7-2 and TRBJ1-5; possible D gene TRBD1, 6 bases. The V gene lost 3 bases and the J gene lost 3 bases, with 12 bases spanning the gap. The CDR3 loop spans 15 amino acids. CDR1 and CDR2 (germline): SGHTA, FQGNSA. Here the CDR3 DNA reads TGTGCCAGCAGCTTGACTGGGGACAACAATCAGCCCCAGCATTTT. Encoded protein: CASSLTGDNNQPQHF.

The gene calls are TRBV14 and TRBJ2-7; D remains ambiguous. The V end lost 1 base, the J end lost 8 bases, and 15 bases lay between the germline ends. There are 14 residues in the CDR3. The V gene's germline CDR1 is SGHDN and CDR2 FVKESK. Here the CDR3 reads CASSQVGGMLKQYF. For the CDR3, the DNA is TGTGCCAGCAGCCAAGTGGGTGGAATGTTAAAGCAGTACTTC.

The rearrangement joins TRBV7-2 to TRBJ1-6, with a weak D call TRBD1 (6 bases). CDR3 length equals 15 residues. Germline CDR1 is SGHTA and CDR2 is FQGNSA. With 5 bases removed from V and 7 bases from J, the gap between germline ends came to 15 bases. The CDR3 region has the DNA TGTGCCAGCAGCATAACCAGGGGAGGGAATTCACCCCTCCACTTT. Translated, it gives CASSITRGGNSPLHF.

This chain links TRBV6-5 with TRBJ2-2; 10 bases match TRBD1. CDR1 and CDR2 from the germline V gene are MNHEY and SVGAGI. This CDR3 contains 14 residues. Trimming cost V 6 bases and J 6 bases; bases outside gene matches: 4. CDR3 sequence: CASSTGTGAGELFF. CDR3 DNA: TGTGCCAGCAGCACCGGGACAGGGGCCGGGGAGCTGTTTTTT.

V usage is TRBV6-4 and J usage is TRBJ1-2, with a weak D call TRBD1 (6 bases). Trimming shortened V by 4 bases and J by 8 bases, and 14 bases separated the two germline ends. The CDR3 consists of 13 residues. From germline, CDR1 is MRHNA and CDR2 SNTAGT. The CDR3 region has the DNA TGTGCCAGCAGTGCTCGGGGGGCTGGAGGCTACACCTTC. Translated, it gives CASSARGAGGYTF.

The chain carries TRBV2 and TRBJ2-7; possible D gene TRBD1, 6 bases. Trimming took off 5 bases at V and 3 bases at J, with 11 bases between the two ends. CDR1 is SNHLY, CDR2 FYNNEI, per germline. The CDR3 covers 13 residues. The CDR3 spells CASSPRTVYEQYF. CDR3 coding DNA: TGTGCCAGCAGTCCGCGGACAGTCTACGAGCAGTACTTC.

The chain combines TRBV10-1 with TRBJ2-7, with 9 positions matching TRBD1. V lost 0 bases and J lost 2; bases outside the gene matches: 5. Germline assignment: CDR1 WNHNN and CDR2 SYGVQD (reference sequence). The CDR3 totals 16 residues. The CDR3 nucleotides read TGCGCCAGCAGTGAGTCATCGGGACAGGGTACCTACGAGCAGTACTTC. Translating gives CASSESSGQGTYEQYF.

The chain carries TRBV6-6 and TRBJ2-3, with TRBD2 matching over 7 bases. The V gene end was trimmed by 5 bases and the J gene end by 1 base; junction bases not matched to a gene: 15. From germline, CDR1 is MNHNY and CDR2 SVGAGI (reference sequence). This CDR3 comprises 18 residues. CDR3 nucleotides: TGTGCCAGCAGTCTTTCTCCTGTAGCGGGTGGAGGCACAGATACGCAGTATTTT. Translation gives CASSLSPVAGGGTDTQYF.

The chain combines TRBV4-1 with TRBJ1-2; unclear D gene. Per germline, CDR1 MGHRA and CDR2 YSYEKL. Trimming removed 2 bases from V and 4 bases from J, with 8 bases in between. This CDR3 contains 13 residues. CDR3 sequence: CASSQTLSYGYTF. CDR3 DNA: TGCGCCAGCAGCCAAACACTGAGCTATGGCTACACCTTC.

The chain has TRBV6-5 and TRBJ2-2, with 9 bases aligning to TRBD2. CDR1 and CDR2 (germline): MNHEY, SVGAGI. The V segment lost 5 bases and the J segment 5 bases; nucleotides outside the gene matches: 6. The CDR3 has 15 residues. CDR3 nucleotide sequence: TGTGCCAGCAGTAATAGCGGGAGCAGGACCGGGGAGCTGTTTTTT. Residues: CASSNSGSRTGELFF.

The rearrangement joins TRBV3-1 (or the pseudogene TRBV3-2) to TRBJ1-1; D is undetermined. The CDR3 runs 16 residues. The ends were cut back, 1 base at V and 1 base at J, with 13 bases in the middle. CDR1 is LGHDT, CDR2 YNNKEL, per germline (reference sequence). This CDR3 is CASSQVVLKGNTEAFF. Here the CDR3 DNA reads TGTGCCAGCAGCCAAGTCGTCCTAAAGGGGAACACTGAAGCTTTCTTT.

The chain combines TRBV5-4 with TRBJ2-1, with D unresolved. V was clipped by 3 bases and J by 0 bases, with 10 bases between them. The CDR3 totals 15 residues. From germline, CDR1 is SGHNT and CDR2 YYREEE (reference sequence). The CDR3 loop is CASSSPGYSYNEQFF. CDR3 nucleotide sequence: TGTGCCAGCAGCTCCCCAGGTTACTCCTACAATGAGCAGTTCTTC. Full variable domain (outside the CDR3, taken from reference TRBV5-4 and TRBJ2-1): ETGVTQSPTHLIKTRGQQVTLRCSSQSGHNTVSWYQQALGQGPQFIFQYYREEENGRGNFPPRFSGLQFPNYSSELNVNALELDDSALYLCASSSPGYSYNEQFFGPGTRLTVL.

The rearrangement joins TRBV19 to TRBJ1-2; D is perhaps TRBD1 (6 bases). Germline CDR1 reads LNHDA; CDR2 reads SQIVND (reference sequence). The CDR3 loop spans 14 amino acids. With 4 bases removed from V and 6 bases from J, the gap between germline ends came to 15 bases. The CDR3 bases are TGTGCCAGTAGTAAGATACCACCAGGGGATGGCTACACCTTC. Residues: CASSKIPPGDGYTF. Based on the CDR3 plus reference TRBV19 and TRBJ1-2, the full variable domain is DGGITQSPKYLFRKEGQNVTLSCEQNLNHDAMYWYRQDPGQGLRLIYYSQIVNDFQKGDIAEGYSVSREKKESFPLTVTSAQKNPTAFYLCASSKIPPGDGYTFGSGTRLTVV.

This clone was seen a few times. J is TRBJ1-5 and V is TRBV6-5; D may be TRBD1 (6 bases). There are 13 residues in the CDR3. Looked up from germline, CDR1 is MNHEY and CDR2 is SVGAGI. Trimming left V 6 bases short and J 6 bases short, with 12 bases between. CDR3 nucleotide sequence: TGTGCCAGCAGGCTACAGGGAGGTCAGCCCCAGCATTTT. It yields the protein CASRLQGGQPQHF.

The chain carries TRBV4-1 and TRBJ1-2; no firm D call. V dropped 3 bases and J dropped 1 base, with 12 bases sitting between them. Per the germline V gene, CDR1 is MGHRA and CDR2 is YSYEKL. There are 15 residues in the CDR3. Here the CDR3 reads CASSQTWQNNYGYTF. As DNA, the CDR3 is TGCGCCAGCAGCCAGACTTGGCAAAATAACTATGGCTACACCTTC.